The 5 T cell receptor beta chains below come from one sample, sequenced in a study of PD-1 blockade in mismatch repair-deficient tumors. Data came from immunoSEQ multiplex PCR; TCRdb stores just in-frame clones and leaves some out. The data hold roughly 38,000 clones, with roughly 83% observed a single time. Material: PBMCs, obtained around 38 weeks after starting pembrolizumab. The receptors originated from an adult with mismatch repair-deficient cancer.

The chain combines TRBV7-6 with TRBJ2-6; D is ambiguous. The length of the CDR3 is 14 residues. Germline loops: CDR1 SGHVS, CDR2 FNYEAQ. V lost 3 bases, J lost 0 bases, and 3 bases lay in between. The CDR3 sequence is CASSFSSGANVLTF. The CDR3 DNA reads as TGTGCCAGCAGCTTCAGCTCTGGGGCCAACGTCCTGACTTTC.

J is TRBJ2-1 and V is TRBV5-6, with TRBD1 identical over 9 bases. Per the germline V gene, CDR1 is SGHDT and CDR2 is YYEEEE. There are 14 residues in the CDR3. Trimming at V came to 4 bases and at J to 8 bases, leaving 7 bases not matched to a gene. The CDR3 reads CASSRGTGTDEQFF. The CDR3 coding sequence is TGTGCCAGCAGCCGAGGGACAGGGACCGATGAGCAGTTCTTC.

The rearrangement joins TRBV2 to TRBJ1-2, with D unclear. Germline V CDR1 and CDR2: SNHLY, FYNNEI. This CDR3 has 13 amino acids. V was pared by 1 base and J by 3 bases, with 6 bases between. CDR3 sequence reads: CASSEEQYYGYTF. CDR3 nucleotide sequence: TGTGCCAGCAGTGAAGAACAGTACTATGGCTACACCTTC.

The CDR3 DNA sequence: TGTGCCAGCAGTTTGGCGGGCTATGGCTACACCTTC. This gives the protein CASSLAGYGYTF. The chain couples TRBV28 to TRBJ1-2; D is unresolved. This CDR3 contains 12 residues. V was trimmed by 3 bases and J by 4 bases, leaving 6 bases between them. Looked up from germline, CDR1 is MDHEN and CDR2 is SYDVKM.

This clone showed up just once. The chain joins TRBV2 to TRBJ1-5, with 8 bases matching TRBD1. The V gene end was trimmed by 8 bases and the J gene end by 0 bases; junction bases not matched to a gene: 6. The CDR3 consists of 15 residues. Germline lookup yields CDR1 SNHLY and CDR2 FYNNEI. The CDR3 sequence: CASFPGGSSNQPQHF. CDR3 DNA: TGTGCCAGCTTTCCAGGGGGCTCTAGCAATCAGCCCCAGCATTTT. Using reference TRBV2 and TRBJ1-5 for the parts outside the CDR3, the full variable domain is EPEVTQTPSHQVTQMGQEVILRCVPISNHLYFYWYRQILGQKVEFLVSFYNNEISEKSEIFDDQFSVERPDGSNFTLKIRSTKLEDSAMYFCASFPGGSSNQPQHFGDGTRLSIL.